These T cell receptor beta chains were read from a single sample in a study of blood T cell repertoires in COVID-19. TCRdb's copy holds only in-frame clones and misses some; the assay was immunoSEQ multiplex PCR. The profile shows about 140,000 clones, about 87% of them singletons. The sample was peripheral blood. These receptors were obtained from a human donor with COVID-19, enrolled during active disease. The donor label of this sample is uncertain. CDR3s include the opening cysteine and the closing phenylalanine or tryptophan. D genes are given only for firm matches. A row's size may be missing; if present it is once, few, many or a size class.

clone size: .; J gene: TRBJ1-1; V gene: TRBV10-1; D gene: TRBD1; CDR3 protein: CASRSGQGNGAFF; CDR3 DNA: TGCGCCAGCAGATCTGGACAGGGGAACGGAGCTTTCTTT
clone size: .; J gene: TRBJ2-2; V gene: TRBV18; D gene: TRBD1; CDR3 protein: CASSPPTGGNTGELFF; CDR3 DNA: TGTGCCAGCTCACCACCGACAGGGGGCAACACCGGGGAGCTGTTTTTT
clone size: few; J gene: TRBJ1-2; V gene: TRBV20-1; D gene: .; CDR3 protein: CSPASLYGYTF; CDR3 DNA: TGCAGTCCCGCCAGTCTCTATGGCTACACCTTC
clone size: .; J gene: TRBJ1-1; V gene: TRBV7-2; D gene: .; CDR3 protein: CASSLHPVNTEAFF; CDR3 DNA: TGTGCCAGCAGCTTACACCCAGTGAACACTGAAGCTTTCTTT
clone size: .; J gene: TRBJ1-4; V gene: TRBV6-1; D gene: TRBD1; CDR3 protein: CASSESRGQGEKLFF; CDR3 DNA: TGTGCCAGCAGTGAGTCCCGAGGACAGGGGGAAAAACTGTTTTTT
clone size: .; J gene: TRBJ2-1; V gene: TRBV29-1; D gene: TRBD1; CDR3 protein: CSVDQGAGEQFF; CDR3 DNA: TGCAGCGTTGATCAGGGGGCTGGTGAGCAGTTCTTC
clone size: .; J gene: TRBJ1-2; V gene: TRBV9; D gene: TRBD1; CDR3 protein: CASSVAGTGGDPFYGYTF; CDR3 DNA: TGTGCCAGCAGCGTAGCTGGGACAGGGGGCGACCCTTTCTATGGCTACACCTTC
clone size: .; J gene: TRBJ1-3; V gene: TRBV18; D gene: .; CDR3 protein: CASSQQGNTIYF; CDR3 DNA: TGTGCCAGCTCACAACAGGGAAACACCATATATTTT
clone size: .; J gene: TRBJ2-3; V gene: TRBV6-5; D gene: TRBD2; CDR3 protein: CASSPTSGASDTQYF; CDR3 DNA: TGTGCCAGCAGCCCGACTAGCGGGGCGTCAGATACGCAGTATTTT
clone size: .; J gene: TRBJ2-5; V gene: TRBV5-4; D gene: TRBD1; CDR3 protein: CASSPGQGDQETQYF; CDR3 DNA: TGTGCCAGCAGCCCCGGACAGGGGGACCAAGAGACCCAGTACTTC
clone size: .; J gene: TRBJ1-2; V gene: TRBV25-1; D gene: .; CDR3 protein: CASSVDSSYGYTF; CDR3 DNA: TGTGCCAGCAGTGTGGACTCGAGCTATGGCTACACCTTC
clone size: .; J gene: TRBJ1-6; V gene: TRBV19; D gene: .; CDR3 protein: CASSNSGGGSPLHF; CDR3 DNA: TGTGCCAGTAGTAACTCAGGTGGAGGGTCACCCCTCCACTTT
clone size: .; J gene: TRBJ2-7; V gene: TRBV3-1/TRBV3-2; D gene: .; CDR3 protein: CASSQDTGTSAEQYF; CDR3 DNA: TGTGCCAGCAGCCAAGATACAGGGACGTCTGCCGAGCAGTACTTC
clone size: .; J gene: TRBJ2-2; V gene: TRBV7-2; D gene: TRBD2; CDR3 protein: CASRPTSGGATWSTGELFF; CDR3 DNA: TGTGCCAGCAGACCAACTAGCGGGGGGGCTACCTGGAGCACCGGGGAGCTGTTTTTT
clone size: .; J gene: TRBJ2-4; V gene: TRBV16; D gene: .; CDR3 protein: CASSQWGKGRNIQYF; CDR3 DNA: TGTGCCAGCAGCCAATGGGGCAAAGGCCGGAACATTCAGTACTTC
clone size: .; J gene: TRBJ2-3; V gene: TRBV5-6; D gene: TRBD1; CDR3 protein: CASSLRTGTTDTQYF; CDR3 DNA: TGTGCCAGCAGCTTACGGACAGGGACCACAGATACGCAGTATTTT
clone size: .; J gene: TRBJ1-4; V gene: TRBV5-6; D gene: TRBD1; CDR3 protein: CASRRQGAEKLFF; CDR3 DNA: TGTGCCAGCAGAAGACAGGGCGCGGAAAAACTGTTTTTT
clone size: .; J gene: TRBJ1-5; V gene: TRBV6-5; D gene: .; CDR3 protein: CASSFGGEQPQHF; CDR3 DNA: TGTGCCAGCAGTTTCGGGGGTGAGCAGCCCCAGCATTTT
clone size: .; J gene: TRBJ1-3; V gene: TRBV19; D gene: .; CDR3 protein: CASSIEGPGPLGNTIYF; CDR3 DNA: TGTGCCAGTAGTATAGAGGGGCCCGGGCCACTCGGAAACACCATATATTTT
clone size: .; J gene: TRBJ2-7; V gene: TRBV6-5; D gene: .; CDR3 protein: CASSYSASSYEQYF; CDR3 DNA: TGTGCCAGCAGTTATTCGGCTAGCTCCTACGAGCAGTACTTC
clone size: .; J gene: TRBJ2-5; V gene: TRBV7-3; D gene: .; CDR3 protein: CASSFAGSETQYF; CDR3 DNA: TGTGCCAGCAGCTTTGCGGGGTCAGAGACCCAGTACTTC
clone size: once; J gene: TRBJ2-7; V gene: TRBV19; D gene: TRBD1; CDR3 protein: CASSIHRGATENYEQYF; CDR3 DNA: TGTGCCAGTAGTATCCACAGGGGGGCCACAGAAAACTACGAGCAGTACTTC
clone size: .; J gene: TRBJ2-7; V gene: TRBV5-1; D gene: .; CDR3 protein: CASRDSTVSSYEQYF; CDR3 DNA: TGCGCCAGCAGAGACTCGACGGTGAGCTCCTACGAGCAGTACTTC
clone size: .; J gene: TRBJ1-2; V gene: TRBV19; D gene: .; CDR3 protein: CASSREALYGYTF; CDR3 DNA: TGTGCCAGTTCCCGGGAGGCCCTTTATGGCTACACCTTC
clone size: .; J gene: TRBJ1-4; V gene: TRBV29-1; D gene: TRBD1; CDR3 protein: CSVGETGDEKLFF; CDR3 DNA: TGCAGCGTTGGGGAGACAGGGGACGAAAAACTGTTTTTT
clone size: .; J gene: TRBJ2-2; V gene: TRBV14; D gene: TRBD1; CDR3 protein: CASRQGGTGELFF; CDR3 DNA: TGTGCCAGCCGACAGGGGGGGACCGGGGAGCTGTTTTTT
clone size: .; J gene: TRBJ1-3; V gene: TRBV5-1; D gene: TRBD1; CDR3 protein: CASSLDRVTSGNTIYF; CDR3 DNA: TGCGCCAGCAGCCTTGACAGGGTAACCTCTGGAAACACCATATATTTT
clone size: .; J gene: TRBJ2-7; V gene: TRBV5-1; D gene: .; CDR3 protein: CASSWASGLADNEQYF; CDR3 DNA: TGCGCCAGCAGCTGGGCCTCAGGCCTGGCGGACAACGAGCAGTACTTC
clone size: .; J gene: TRBJ2-5; V gene: TRBV5-1; D gene: TRBD2; CDR3 protein: CASSSGTGRETETQYF; CDR3 DNA: TGCGCCAGCAGCTCCGGGACGGGGCGGGAGACGGAGACCCAGTACTTC
clone size: .; J gene: TRBJ2-1; V gene: TRBV11-3; D gene: TRBD1; CDR3 protein: CASSFRQGYDEQFF; CDR3 DNA: TGTGCCAGCAGCTTTCGACAGGGTTACGATGAGCAGTTCTTC
clone size: .; J gene: TRBJ2-3; V gene: TRBV4-2; D gene: TRBD1; CDR3 protein: CASSQAPGQGTDTQYF; CDR3 DNA: TGTGCCAGCAGCCAGGCACCGGGACAGGGAACAGATACGCAGTATTTT
clone size: .; J gene: TRBJ2-3; V gene: TRBV7-9; D gene: .; CDR3 protein: CASSLRQRLSTDTQYF; CDR3 DNA: TGTGCCAGCAGCTTGAGACAGAGGCTTTCGACAGATACGCAGTATTTT
clone size: once; J gene: TRBJ1-1; V gene: TRBV7-2; D gene: .; CDR3 protein: CASSSSPVPRRDGGAFF; CDR3 DNA: TGTGCCAGCAGCTCTTCCCCGGTCCCGCGCCGGGATGGCGGAGCTTTCTTT
clone size: .; J gene: TRBJ2-1; V gene: TRBV6-5; D gene: .; CDR3 protein: CATIGQRSYNEQFF; CDR3 DNA: TGTGCCACCATAGGCCAGCGGAGCTACAATGAGCAGTTCTTC